The 5 T cell receptor beta chains given below trace back to one sample, sequenced in a study of shared clonotypes between healthy human individuals. Repertoires were generated with immunoSEQ multiplex PCR, while TCRdb's copy carries only in-frame clones and drops some. The profile shows over 2,000,000 clones, over 85% of them singletons. The naive CD8 fraction comprised CD45RO-negative cells positively selected for CCR7 and excluded terminally differentiated effector memory CD45RA+ cells. The sample was naive CD8+ T cells from PBMCs. These receptors originate from a man between 18 and 35 years old in good health. Some clones in this sample may be carry-over from other donors' samples.

This clone was seen a few times. The V call is TRBV28, the J call TRBJ1-2; D gene uncertain. From germline, CDR1 is MDHEN and CDR2 SYDVKM. This CDR3 spans 13 amino acids. The germline V and J ends were trimmed by 9 bases and 0 bases, with 11 bases remaining between them. CDR3 in amino acids: CASSRATNYGYTF. In DNA, the CDR3 is TGTGCCAGTTCGAGGGCCACTAACTATGGCTACACCTTC.

This clone was counted a single time. The CDR3 coding sequence is TGTGCCAGCAGTCAGGGGTGGCTCTACGAGCAGTACTTC. Amino acids: CASSQGWLYEQYF. V gene TRBV28 combines with J gene TRBJ2-7; tentative D call: TRBD1 (6 bases). V lost 5 bases to trimming and J lost 3 bases, with 11 bases between them. The CDR3 has 13 amino acids. The germline CDR1 and CDR2 sequences are MDHEN and SYDVKM.

The V gene is TRBV27, the J gene TRBJ1-1; D may be TRBD1 (5 bases). This CDR3 is 14 amino acids long. Germline V gene data show CDR1 as MNHEY and CDR2 as SMNVEV (reference sequence). The V and J ends lost 2 bases and 7 bases respectively, with 14 bases between them. This chain's CDR3 is CASSLSLGRNEAFF. The DNA of the CDR3 is TGTGCCAGCAGTTTAAGTCTGGGGCGGAATGAAGCTTTCTTT.

The table lists this clone with a count of one. V and J are TRBV30 and TRBJ1-1; D uncertain. Trimming took off 2 bases at V and 4 bases at J, with 14 bases between the two ends. Germline lookup yields CDR1 GTSNPN and CDR2 SVGIG (reference sequence). This CDR3 has 14 residues. The CDR3 sequence: CAWSLGNWGTEAFF. Written as DNA, the CDR3 is TGTGCCTGGAGTCTAGGGAACTGGGGCACTGAAGCTTTCTTT.

The V call is TRBV7-9, the J call TRBJ2-7, with 9 nucleotides matching TRBD1. CDR3 length: 16 residues. Trimming removed 3 bases from V and 3 bases from J; junction bases left unmatched: 9. The germline V gene has CDR1 SEHNR and CDR2 FQNEAQ (reference sequence). DNA of the CDR3: TGTGCCAGCAGCTTCCCCCGGGACAGGGCCGTCTACGAGCAGTACTTC. Translation gives CASSFPRDRAVYEQYF. The variable domain in full, with the rest retrieved from reference TRBV7-9 and TRBJ2-7, is DTGVSQNPRHKITKRGQNVTFRCDPISEHNRLYWYRQTLGQGPEFLTYFQNEAQLEKSRLLSDRFSAERPKGSFSTLEIQRTEQGDSAMYLCASSFPRDRAVYEQYFGPGTRLTVT.